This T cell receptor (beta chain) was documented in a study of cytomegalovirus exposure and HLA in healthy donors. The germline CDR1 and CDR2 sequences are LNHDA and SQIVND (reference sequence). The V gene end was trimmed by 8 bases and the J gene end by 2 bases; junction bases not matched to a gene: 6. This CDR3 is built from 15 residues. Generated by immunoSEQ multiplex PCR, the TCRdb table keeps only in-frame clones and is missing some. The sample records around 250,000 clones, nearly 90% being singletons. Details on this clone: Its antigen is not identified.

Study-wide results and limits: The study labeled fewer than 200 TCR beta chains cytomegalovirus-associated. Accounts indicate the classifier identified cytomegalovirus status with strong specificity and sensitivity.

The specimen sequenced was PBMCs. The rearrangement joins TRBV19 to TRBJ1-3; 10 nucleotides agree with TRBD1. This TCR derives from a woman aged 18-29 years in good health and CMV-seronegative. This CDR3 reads CASLPGQGAGNTIYF. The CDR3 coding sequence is TGTGCCAGTCTCCCCGGACAGGGGGCTGGAAACACCATATATTTT.